A single sample is the source of the 15 T cell receptor beta chains below, sequenced in a study of response to subunit inactivated influenza vaccine. Each CDR3 protein is one row after TCRdb ran MiXCR on the RT-PCR reads. The table lists hundreds of thousands of distinct CDR3 sequences, around 25% of them singletons. The sequenced sample was CD4+ T cells sorted from PBMCs, obtained around 5 days after vaccination. Receptors were obtained from a man aged 50-59 years who received an inactivated influenza vaccine.

This clonotype was counted only a few times. J is TRBJ1-3 and V is TRBV4-3; D is ambiguous. This CDR3 spans 17 amino acids. Trimming left V 1 base short and J 0 bases short, with 13 bases between. The germline V gene encodes CDR1 LGHNA and CDR2 YSLEER. The CDR3 nucleotides read TGCGCCAGCAGCCAAGTTGACGCGATGGCCTCTGGAAACACCATATATTTT. Protein sequence: CASSQVDAMASGNTIYF.

This clonotype has only a few counts. Written as DNA, the CDR3 is TGTGCCACCAGCAGAGACAAGACAGTATTATACGAGCAGTACTTC. Translated, it gives CATSRDKTVLYEQYF. The chain joins TRBV15 to TRBJ2-7; weak D call: TRBD1 (5 bases). V lost 0 bases to trimming and J lost 4 bases, with 13 bases between them. CDR1 LNHNV and CDR2 YYDKDF come from the germline V gene (reference sequence). The CDR3 length is 15 residues.

The chain links TRBV6-1 to TRBJ2-2; no clear D gene. Germline V lookup: CDR1 MNHNS, CDR2 SASEGT. V lost 6 bases, J lost 4 bases, and 12 bases lay in between. This CDR3 spans 14 amino acids. The DNA of the CDR3 is TGTGCCAGCAGCCCAGACACGTCCACCGGGGAGCTGTTTTTT. Encoded protein: CASSPDTSTGELFF.

This clonotype appeared a few times. The chain recombines TRBV7-9 with TRBJ2-1; D is perhaps TRBD2 (5 bases). CDR1 and CDR2 from the germline V gene are SEHNR and FQNEAQ (reference sequence). The V end lost 3 bases, the J end lost 5 bases, and 8 bases lay between the germline ends. The CDR3 contains 13 residues. CDR3 coding DNA: TGTGCCAGCAGCTTTGGGAGCCACAATGAGCAGTTCTTC. It encodes CASSFGSHNEQFF.

This clonotype has a handful of counts. The chain is built from TRBV20-1 and TRBJ2-3, with D perhaps TRBD2 (6 bases). V was trimmed by 0 bases and J by 3 bases, leaving 7 bases between them. CDR1 and CDR2 (germline): DFQATT, SNEGSKA (reference sequence). This CDR3 is built from 13 residues. Written as DNA, the CDR3 is TGCAGTGCTAGAGAGGGGAGGACAGATACGCAGTATTTT. It specifies CSAREGRTDTQYF.

The rearrangement links TRBV25-1 to TRBJ2-3; D gene unclear. With 1 base removed from V and 6 bases from J, the gap between germline ends came to 8 bases. Germline CDR1 is MGHDK and CDR2 is SYGVNS. The CDR3 is made up of 13 amino acids. CDR3 sequence reads: CASSESLGDTQYF. The CDR3 nucleotides are TGTGCCAGCAGTGAATCTCTCGGGGATACGCAGTATTTT.

V usage is TRBV19 and J usage is TRBJ2-1, with D maybe TRBD2 (7 bases). The length of the CDR3 is 17 residues. Trimming took off 5 bases at V and 6 bases at J, with 23 bases between the two ends. The germline V gene encodes CDR1 LNHDA and CDR2 SQIVND (reference sequence). CDR3 sequence reads: CASSGRGERRKRNEQFF. The CDR3 nucleotides read TGTGCCAGTAGTGGGAGGGGGGAGCGGCGGAAACGCAATGAGCAGTTCTTC.

This clonotype appeared many times. The chain links TRBV6-1 to TRBJ2-4; D unclear. The CDR3 spans 16 residues. Germline CDR1 is MNHNS and CDR2 is SASEGT. V dropped 3 bases and J dropped 0 bases, with 12 bases sitting between them. The CDR3 loop is CASSEEQVLAKNIQYF. CDR3 DNA: TGTGCCAGCAGTGAGGAGCAGGTCCTAGCCAAAAACATTCAGTACTTC.

CDR3 residues: CSANGHRSSYEQYF. DNA for the CDR3: TGCAGTGCTAACGGACATCGGAGCTCCTACGAGCAGTACTTC. This rearrangement joins TRBV20-1 to TRBJ2-7; the D gene is possibly TRBD1 (5 bases). CDR1 and CDR2 from the germline V gene are DFQATT and SNEGSKA (reference sequence). The CDR3 extends over 14 amino acids. V was cut by 4 bases and J by 0 bases, with 13 bases left in between.

The chain joins TRBV5-5 to TRBJ2-7; possibly TRBD1 or TRBD2 for D (6 bases each). Trimming left V 0 bases short and J 0 bases short, with 16 bases between. Germline assignment: CDR1 SGHKS and CDR2 YYEKEE (reference sequence). The CDR3 contains 17 residues. The CDR3 nucleotides are TGTGCCAGCAGCTTGGTCGGGGGCCGGGGAAACTCCTACGAGCAGTACTTC. It specifies CASSLVGGRGNSYEQYF.

The rearrangement links TRBV20-1 to TRBJ2-7, with D unresolved. CDR1 and CDR2 (germline): DFQATT, SNEGSKA (reference sequence). This CDR3 is built from 14 residues. Trimming took 0 bases from V and 7 from J, leaving 16 bases between them. CDR3 sequence: CSARDAALGWEQYF. As DNA, the CDR3 is TGCAGTGCTAGAGATGCCGCCCTTGGATGGGAGCAGTACTTC.

In its sample, this clonotype was seen a few times. The V and J genes are TRBV12-3 or TRBV12-4 and TRBJ2-1, with 9 nucleotides matching TRBD2. V was pared by 7 bases and J by 2 bases, with 9 bases of the junction left unmatched. The CDR3 spans 16 residues. The CDR3 is CASTPRAGGPYNEQFF. In nucleotides, the CDR3 is TGTGCCAGCACCCCCCGGGCGGGAGGGCCCTACAATGAGCAGTTCTTC.

The rearrangement links TRBV7-8 to TRBJ1-2; D might be TRBD1 (5 bases). CDR1 is SGHVS, CDR2 FQNEAQ, per germline. V was pared by 2 bases and J by 0 bases, with 13 bases between. The CDR3 is 16 residues long. In DNA form, the CDR3 reads TGTGCCAGCAGCTTATCCCCAGGGTTAACTAACTATGGCTACACCTTC. Protein product: CASSLSPGLTNYGYTF. Looking up the rest from reference TRBV7-8 and TRBJ1-2 gives the full variable domain: GAGVSQSPRYKVAKRGQDVALRCDPISGHVSLFWYQQALGQGPEFLTYFQNEAQLDKSGLPSDRFFAERPEGSVSTLKIQRTQQEDSAVYLCASSLSPGLTNYGYTFGSGTRLTVV.

In its sample, this clonotype was seen once. The chain couples TRBV6-5 to TRBJ2-1; D may be TRBD1 (6 bases). Trimming stripped 2 bases from V and 10 bases from J, with 12 bases between. Germline lookup yields CDR1 MNHEY and CDR2 SVGAGI. The CDR3 extends over 13 amino acids. This CDR3 is CASSYRGLGEQFF. The CDR3 DNA sequence: TGTGCCAGCAGTTACAGGGGGTTAGGGGAGCAGTTCTTC.

This clonotype was seen a single time. The genes are TRBV4-3 and TRBJ2-7; TRBD2 matches 12 bases. Germline CDR1 reads LGHNA; CDR2 reads YSLEER. The CDR3 runs to 18 residues. Trimming at V came to 6 bases and at J to 4 bases, leaving 16 bases not matched to a gene. As DNA, the CDR3 is TGCGCCAGCAGTAAATACGTACCGACTAGCGGGGGAGTGTACGAGCAGTACTTC. It encodes CASSKYVPTSGGVYEQYF.